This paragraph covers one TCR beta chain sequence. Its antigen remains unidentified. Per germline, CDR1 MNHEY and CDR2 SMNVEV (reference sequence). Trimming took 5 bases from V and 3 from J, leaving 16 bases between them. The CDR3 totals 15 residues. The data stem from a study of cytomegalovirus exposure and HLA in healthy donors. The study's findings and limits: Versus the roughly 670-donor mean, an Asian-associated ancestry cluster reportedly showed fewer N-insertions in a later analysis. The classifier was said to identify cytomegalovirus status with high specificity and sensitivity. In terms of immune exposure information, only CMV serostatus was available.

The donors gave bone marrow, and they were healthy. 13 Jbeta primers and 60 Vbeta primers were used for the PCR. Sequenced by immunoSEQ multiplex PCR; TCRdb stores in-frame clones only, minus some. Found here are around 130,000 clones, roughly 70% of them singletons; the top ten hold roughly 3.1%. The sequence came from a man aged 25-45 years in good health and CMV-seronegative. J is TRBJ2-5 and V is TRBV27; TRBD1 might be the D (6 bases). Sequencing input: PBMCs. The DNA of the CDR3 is TGTGCCAGCAGTCAAGGGGGACCCCACAAAGAGACCCAGTACTTC. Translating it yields CASSQGGPHKETQYF.